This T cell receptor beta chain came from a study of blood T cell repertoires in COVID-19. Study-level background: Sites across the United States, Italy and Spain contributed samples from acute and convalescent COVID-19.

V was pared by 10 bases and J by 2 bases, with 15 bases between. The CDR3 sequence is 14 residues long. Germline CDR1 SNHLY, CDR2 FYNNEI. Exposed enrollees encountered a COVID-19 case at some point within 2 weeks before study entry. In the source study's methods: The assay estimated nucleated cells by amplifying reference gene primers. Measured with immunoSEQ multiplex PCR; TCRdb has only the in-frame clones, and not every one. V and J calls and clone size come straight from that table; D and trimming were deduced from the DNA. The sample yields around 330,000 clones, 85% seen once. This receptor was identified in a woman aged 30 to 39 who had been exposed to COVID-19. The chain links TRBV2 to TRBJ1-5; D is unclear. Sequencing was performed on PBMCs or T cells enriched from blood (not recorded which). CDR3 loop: CATDVIGGNQPQHF. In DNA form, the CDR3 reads TGTGCCACCGACGTCATCGGAGGCAATCAGCCCCAGCATTTT.